This T cell receptor beta chain is from a study of blood T cell repertoires in COVID-19. Turning to the study itself: Acute-phase and convalescent COVID-19 samples originated in the United States, Italy and Spain. T cells, B-cell-depleted T cells, or PBMCs supplied cDNA or gDNA.

In the original processing: Nucleated cell number was recorded as an estimate derived from reference gene primer amplification. The protocol was immunoSEQ multiplex PCR, while the TCRdb copy is restricted to in-frame clones and leaves out a portion. V, J and clone size are taken as reported in that table, and D and trimming were inferred from the DNA itself. The sample shows just under 55,000 clones, around four fifths of them seen only once. Per germline, CDR1 SGHRS and CDR2 YFSETQ. The CDR3 covers 15 residues. V shed 4 bases and J 8 bases; nucleotides not matched to a gene: 8. The genes are TRBV5-1 and TRBJ2-1, with 11 bases lining up with TRBD1. The source is a woman aged 60-75 years with acute or convalescent COVID-19. The specimen was peripheral blood. CDR3 sequence reads: CASSRGTGGRDEQFF. CDR3 nucleotides: TGCGCCAGCAGCCGCGGGACAGGGGGAAGGGATGAGCAGTTCTTC. The full variable domain, in which reference TRBV5-1 and TRBJ2-1 provide the parts outside the CDR3, is KAGVTQTPRYLIKTRGQQVTLSCSPISGHRSVSWYQQTPGQGLQFLFEYFSETQRNKGNFPGRFSGRQFSNSRSEMNVSTLELGDSALYLCASSRGTGGRDEQFFGPGTRLTVL.